Following are 7 T cell receptor beta chains from one sample sequenced in a study of neurological immune-mediated disorders. TCRdb re-analysed the 5' RACE reads in MiXCR, keeping a single row per CDR3 protein. The sample carries about 65,000 distinct CDR3 sequences, under 5% recorded once. Material: PBMCs. Receptor source: a middle-aged man with multiple sclerosis.

This clonotype has more than one count but fewer than ten. The chain combines TRBV7-2 with TRBJ2-1; no definite D call. The CDR3 is 15 residues long. V lost 1 base and J 3 bases, leaving 10 bases between the germline ends. The germline V gene encodes CDR1 SGHTA and CDR2 FQGNSA. The CDR3, as DNA: TGTGCCAGCAGCTTAGGTACGGTAGTCTACAATGAGCAGTTCTTC. Translated, it gives CASSLGTVVYNEQFF.

This clonotype appeared many times. This chain links TRBV12-3 or TRBV12-4 with TRBJ1-6; maybe TRBD1 (6 bases). Trimming stripped 5 bases from V and 7 bases from J, with 9 bases between. The CDR3 is made up of 13 amino acids. The CDR3 sequence is CASSTTGNSPLHF. CDR3 nucleotide sequence: TGTGCCAGCAGTACTACAGGGAATTCACCCCTCCACTTT.

There are many counts of this clonotype. This chain uses TRBV6-2 or TRBV6-3 with TRBJ1-1; D not resolved. Germline values: CDR1 MNHEY, CDR2 SVGEGT. CDR3 length: 13 amino acids. Trimming removed 0 bases at V and 4 bases at J, with 6 bases between. Written as DNA, the CDR3 is TGTGCCAGCAGTTACTCTGGGGTCACTGAAGCTTTCTTT. Translating gives CASSYSGVTEAFF.

This clonotype has at least ten counts. The chain employs TRBV27 and TRBJ2-3; no definite D call. The V gene's germline CDR1 is MNHEY and CDR2 SMNVEV (reference sequence). Between the trimmed V and J ends, which lost 1 base and 1 base, there was a span of 6 bases. This CDR3 has 14 amino acids. The CDR3 DNA sequence: TGTGCCAGCAGTTTATGGACCGGCACAGATACGCAGTATTTT. Amino acids: CASSLWTGTDTQYF.

This clonotype was seen at least ten times. The chain uses TRBV3-1 and TRBJ2-1, with 9 nucleotides matching TRBD2. There are 18 residues in the CDR3. CDR1 is LGHDT, CDR2 YNNKEL, per germline (reference sequence). J gave up 2 bases and V 1 base, and 9 bases lay outside the gene matches. The DNA for the CDR3 is TGTGCCAGCAGCCAAGGAAGCGGGGGGCACGCCGCCTACAATGAGCAGTTCTTC. Translation: CASSQGSGGHAAYNEQFF.

This clonotype was detected many times. This rearrangement joins TRBV20-1 to TRBJ2-7; D is ambiguous. Germline lookup yields CDR1 DFQATT and CDR2 SNEGSKA (reference sequence). Trimming cost V 3 bases and J 4 bases, with 13 bases left between them. CDR3 length: 13 amino acids. CDR3 loop: CSASPKGIYEQYF. The CDR3 DNA reads as TGCAGTGCTAGTCCAAAAGGGATTTACGAGCAGTACTTC.

In this sample, this clonotype turned up many times. The chain employs TRBV5-1 and TRBJ2-5; 7 nucleotides align to TRBD1. Germline V gene lookup returns CDR1 SGHRS and CDR2 YFSETQ. Losses at the gene ends were 0 bases for V and 4 bases for J; bases not matched to a gene: 6. The CDR3 runs 15 residues. The CDR3 loop reads CASSLGGGHGETQYF. The CDR3, as DNA: TGCGCCAGCAGCTTGGGAGGGGGCCACGGAGAGACCCAGTACTTC.